The 30 T cell receptor beta chains below were found in one sample sequenced in a study of blood T cells in healthy people across ages. Primed by a sample-barcoded 5' primer and a J-beta primer mix, a second PCR proceeded for about 6 to 11 cycles. One entry per CDR3 protein, called by TCRdb with MiXCR from the 5' RACE reads. The table has roughly 1,300,000 distinct CDR3 sequences, 55% to 75% seen once. The sequencing input was blood. The origin of the receptors is a young man in good health.

This clonotype showed up just a few times. The rearrangement joins TRBV20-1 to TRBJ1-6; D not certain. Germline V gene sequence: CDR1 DFQATT, CDR2 SNEGSKA (reference sequence). V lost 3 bases and J lost 7, with 16 bases in between. This CDR3 has 15 amino acids. CDR3 in DNA: TGCAGTGCTAGGACCGGATTATCCGACAATTCACCCCTCCACTTT. Translated: CSARTGLSDNSPLHF.

The chain is built from TRBV27 and TRBJ2-1; TRBD2 agrees at 10 bases. CDR3 length: 16 residues. In germline, CDR1 is MNHEY, CDR2 SMNVEV (reference sequence). V gave up 4 bases and J gave up 1 base; unmatched junction bases: 4. CDR3 protein: CASSSWTSGSYNEQFF. CDR3 nucleotides: TGTGCCAGCAGTTCTTGGACTAGCGGATCCTACAATGAGCAGTTCTTC.

The V gene is TRBV4-2, the J gene TRBJ2-3; 7 nucleotides line up with TRBD1. The CDR3 has 16 residues. CDR1 LGHNA and CDR2 YNFKEQ come from the germline V gene. Trimming at V came to 3 bases and at J to 0 bases, leaving 6 bases not matched to a gene. The CDR3 nucleotides read TGTGCCAGCAGCCAGAGGACAGGTCCTAGCACAGATACGCAGTATTTT. Translation: CASSQRTGPSTDTQYF.

The chain couples TRBV29-1 to TRBJ2-3; D is unclear. Germline V gene data show CDR1 as SQVTM and CDR2 as ANQGSEA. V was clipped by 5 bases and J by 2 bases, with 11 bases between them. This CDR3 contains 13 residues. CDR3 DNA sequence: TGCAGCGTTCTCGGGTGGGACACAGATACGCAGTATTTT. Its protein is CSVLGWDTDTQYF.

V gene TRBV6-2 or TRBV6-3 combines with J gene TRBJ2-5, with 8 nucleotides matching TRBD2. With 2 bases clipped from V and 0 bases from J, the junction kept 8 bases outside the gene matches. Germline V gives CDR1 MNHEY, CDR2 SVGEGT. The CDR3 is 17 residues long. The CDR3, as DNA: TGTGCCAGCAGTTACACCTTAGGACTAGCAGACCAAGAGACCCAGTACTTC. It specifies CASSYTLGLADQETQYF.

J is TRBJ1-6 and V is TRBV12-3 or TRBV12-4; D may be TRBD1 (6 bases). V was pared by 3 bases and J by 5 bases, with 8 bases between. CDR3 size: 14 residues. As DNA, the CDR3 is TGTGCCAGCAGTTTTGGACAGAATAATTCACCCCTCCACTTT. The encoded protein is CASSFGQNNSPLHF.

V is TRBV29-1 and J is TRBJ1-2; 10 bases fit TRBD1. This CDR3 has 16 amino acids. The germline V gene has CDR1 SQVTM and CDR2 ANQGSEA. J gave up 2 bases and V 3 bases, and 9 bases lay outside the gene matches. This CDR3 is CSVDLPPGQGNYGYTF. CDR3 nucleotides: TGCAGCGTTGACTTACCCCCGGGACAGGGGAACTATGGCTACACCTTC. The whole variable domain, remainder taken from reference TRBV29-1 and TRBJ1-2, is SAVISQKPSRDICQRGTSLTIQCQVDSQVTMMFWYRQQPGQSLTLIATANQGSEATYESGFVIDKFPISRPNLTFSTLTVSNMSPEDSSIYLCSVDLPPGQGNYGYTFGSGTRLTVV.

This chain joins TRBV6-2 or TRBV6-3 and TRBJ1-1, with D perhaps TRBD1 (5 bases). Trimming removed 6 bases at V and 11 bases at J, with 19 bases between. Germline loops: CDR1 MNHEY, CDR2 SVGEGT. The CDR3 spans 13 residues. CDR3: CASRIRDPKHAFF. The CDR3 nucleotides read TGTGCCAGCAGAATCCGGGACCCAAAGCATGCTTTCTTT.

The rearrangement joins TRBV5-6 to TRBJ2-3, with 7 bases matching TRBD2. This CDR3 comprises 13 residues. Unmatched junction bases numbered 11, after V lost 4 bases and J lost 12 bases. The V gene's germline CDR1 is SGHDT and CDR2 YYEEEE. The chain's CDR3 is CASSPDGGTRQYF. Here the CDR3 DNA reads TGTGCCAGCAGCCCGGACGGGGGGACTCGTCAGTATTTT.

This clonotype was found once. CDR3 sequence: CAWSVRGGSGYTF. CDR3 nucleotide sequence: TGTGCCTGGAGTGTACGAGGGGGCTCGGGCTACACCTTC. This chain connects TRBV30 to TRBJ1-2, with 7 bases matching TRBD1. Germline CDR1 reads GTSNPN; CDR2 reads SVGIG (reference sequence). The CDR3 is 13 amino acids. V gave up 0 bases and J gave up 8 bases; unmatched junction bases: 6.

Only a few counts were recorded for this clonotype. The genes are TRBV3-1 and TRBJ2-7, with TRBD2 matching over 9 bases. This CDR3 is built from 15 residues. V was pared by 2 bases and J by 5 bases, with 7 bases of the junction left unmatched. The germline V gene has CDR1 LGHDT and CDR2 YNNKEL (reference sequence). The CDR3 loop is CASSQMTSGGHEQYF. In DNA form, the CDR3 reads TGTGCCAGCAGCCAAATGACTAGCGGAGGCCACGAGCAGTACTTC.

The chain couples TRBV4-1 to TRBJ2-3; the match to TRBD2 covers 11 bases. The germline CDR1 and CDR2 sequences are MGHRA and YSYEKL. This CDR3 contains 15 residues. Trimming at V came to 5 bases and at J to 7 bases, leaving 8 bases not matched to a gene. The CDR3 reads CASSYLAGGFNTQYF. The CDR3 DNA follows: TGCGCCAGCAGCTACCTAGCGGGGGGTTTTAATACGCAGTATTTT.

V usage is TRBV5-1 and J usage is TRBJ2-3, with 10 nucleotides matching TRBD1. V gave up 5 bases and J gave up 3 bases; unmatched junction bases: 9. Germline loops: CDR1 SGHRS, CDR2 YFSETQ. This CDR3 spans 16 amino acids. The CDR3, as DNA: TGCGCCAGCAGTACGACGGGACAGGGGAAGACAGATACGCAGTATTTT. Translation gives CASSTTGQGKTDTQYF.

The chain is built from TRBV7-2 and TRBJ2-7; possibly TRBD1 or TRBD2 for D (5 bases each). Trimming pared 5 bases from V and 1 base from J, leaving 15 bases between. The CDR3 runs to 15 residues. Germline V gene sequence: CDR1 SGHTA, CDR2 FQGNSA. In DNA form, the CDR3 reads TGTGCCAGCAGCGTCCCCCGGGACGGATCCTACGAGCAGTACTTC. It codes for CASSVPRDGSYEQYF.

A remark on this clonotype: The junction and the germline gene differ at one end; a read error may be behind it. The chain joins TRBV6-6 to TRBJ2-4, with a weak D call TRBD2 (5 bases). In germline, CDR1 is MNHNY, CDR2 SVGAGI (reference sequence). The CDR3 sequence is 11 residues long. CDR3 nucleotides: TGTGTCAGCAGCATCCACGGGGAGCAGTACTTC. Translating gives CVSSIHGEQYF.

The chain joins TRBV27 to TRBJ2-7; TRBD1 or TRBD2 may be the D gene (5 bases each). The V and J ends lost 5 bases and 7 bases respectively, with 24 bases between them. This CDR3 is 16 amino acids long. The germline CDR1 and CDR2 sequences are MNHEY and SMNVEV (reference sequence). CDR3 amino acids: CASSARRGTGCNEQYF. CDR3 nucleotides: TGTGCCAGCAGTGCGCGACGAGGGACGGGCTGCAATGAGCAGTACTTC.

This clonotype has just a few counts. The chain joins TRBV14 to TRBJ1-4; no firm D call. V lost 3 bases, J lost 6 bases, and 8 bases lay in between. The CDR3 totals 13 residues. Germline V CDR1 and CDR2: SGHDN, FVKESK. The CDR3 region is CASSQGVYEKLFF. Written as DNA, the CDR3 is TGTGCCAGCAGCCAGGGAGTGTATGAAAAACTGTTTTTT.

The chain couples TRBV20-1 to TRBJ2-5; 9 bases map to TRBD2. In germline, CDR1 is DFQATT, CDR2 SNEGSKA (reference sequence). CDR3 length: 16 residues. After removal of 4 bases from V and 4 bases from J, the junction contained 13 bases not matched to a gene. The CDR3 coding sequence is TGCAGTGCTACCCCGGGGCTAGCGGGAATTCGAGAGACCCAGTACTTC. Its protein is CSATPGLAGIRETQYF.

J is TRBJ2-3 and V is TRBV7-2; D remains unclear. The V end lost 4 bases, the J end lost 5 bases, and 10 bases lay between the germline ends. The length of the CDR3 is 13 residues. The germline V gene encodes CDR1 SGHTA and CDR2 FQGNSA. This CDR3 reads CASSSRLVDTQYF. For the CDR3, the DNA is TGTGCCAGCAGCTCACGACTGGTAGATACGCAGTATTTT.

This clonotype was seen a handful of times. Germline is not matched at one junction end, which may reflect a read error. V and J are TRBV11-2 and TRBJ2-2; 11 bases match TRBD1. The CDR3 length is 14 residues. Germline lookup yields CDR1 SGHAT and CDR2 FQNNGV. Written as DNA, the CDR3 is TGTGCCAGCAAAGGACAGGGGGCGGTGGATGAGCAGTTTTTT. Its protein is CASKGQGAVDEQFF.

The chain joins TRBV2 to TRBJ2-1; D may be TRBD1 (5 bases). Germline V lookup: CDR1 SNHLY, CDR2 FYNNEI. The CDR3 runs 17 residues. Trimming pared 1 base from V and 2 bases from J, leaving 15 bases between. Here the CDR3 DNA reads TGTGCCAGCAGTGAAGGGCCAGGGTTGATTCCCTACAATGAGCAGTTCTTC. Residues: CASSEGPGLIPYNEQFF.

The chain has TRBV11-2 and TRBJ2-7, with TRBD2 matching 7 bases. J was trimmed by 4 bases and V by 5 bases; bases with no gene match: 8. CDR1 is SGHAT, CDR2 FQNNGV, per germline. This CDR3 has 14 residues. DNA of the CDR3: TGTGCCAGCAGCCCTTTTCGGGAGGCATACGAGCAGTACTTC. This gives the protein CASSPFREAYEQYF.

This chain connects TRBV6-5 to TRBJ1-2; 7 nucleotides match TRBD1. Germline CDR1 MNHEY, CDR2 SVGAGI. CDR3 length: 19 amino acids. The V and J ends lost 2 bases and 6 bases, in that order; junction bases with no gene match: 21. For the CDR3, the DNA is TGTGCCAGCAGTTACCGAGGACAGGCGACATCTCAGAATCGGGATGGCTACACCTTC. It translates to CASSYRGQATSQNRDGYTF.

CDR3 amino acids: CASSQYQASGSYEQYF. CDR3 DNA sequence: TGCGCCAGCAGCCAATACCAAGCTAGCGGGTCCTACGAGCAGTACTTC. This rearrangement joins TRBV4-1 to TRBJ2-7; 8 bases are shared with TRBD2. This CDR3 region has 16 residues. J gave up 1 base and V 2 bases, and 7 bases lay outside the gene matches. Germline V gene sequence: CDR1 MGHRA, CDR2 YSYEKL.

This clonotype appeared a few times. The chain links TRBV11-2 to TRBJ2-1, with 7 bases that match TRBD1. Gene TRBJ2-7 matches the end of the DNA better, so the J call may be wrong. The CDR3 has 16 amino acids. Germline values: CDR1 SGHAT, CDR2 FQNNGV. CDR3 coding DNA: TGTGCCAGCAGCTTAGTGGGGACAGCGACCTACAATGAGCAGTACTTC. Residues: CASSLVGTATYNEQYF.

This clonotype was detected once. The chain employs TRBV5-1 and TRBJ2-5; TRBD1 might be the D (6 bases). This CDR3 comprises 15 residues. The germline V and J ends were trimmed by 4 bases and 0 bases, with 13 bases remaining between them. Germline V gene sequence: CDR1 SGHRS, CDR2 YFSETQ. The CDR3 region is CASSADSRDQETQYF. In DNA, the CDR3 is TGCGCCAGCAGCGCGGACAGCCGGGACCAAGAGACCCAGTACTTC.

The chain employs TRBV6-6 and TRBJ2-4; D call uncertain. The tail of the sequence fits TRBJ2-5 better, so the J call may be wrong. CDR1 is MNHNY, CDR2 SVGAGI, per germline (reference sequence). This CDR3 spans 11 amino acids. The CDR3, as DNA: TGTGCCAGTGGGCCAGCGGAGACCCAGTACTTC. Translated, it gives CASGPAETQYF.

This clonotype was seen more than once but under ten times. J is TRBJ2-7 and V is TRBV4-2, with unresolved D. The CDR3 spans 16 residues. Germline CDR1 and CDR2: LGHNA and YNFKEQ. The V gene lost 1 base and the J gene lost 0 bases, with 13 bases spanning the gap. This chain's CDR3 is CASSQGPDASSYEQYF. The CDR3 region has the DNA TGTGCCAGCAGCCAAGGCCCCGACGCAAGCTCCTACGAGCAGTACTTC.

The chain has TRBV14 and TRBJ2-1, with D possibly being TRBD1 (6 bases). Between the trimmed V and J ends, which lost 3 bases and 0 bases, there was a span of 15 bases. CDR1 and CDR2 from the germline V gene are SGHDN and FVKESK. The CDR3 runs to 17 residues. CDR3 in amino acids: CASSHDTGLSSYNEQFF. As DNA, the CDR3 is TGTGCCAGCAGCCACGATACAGGGTTGAGCTCCTACAATGAGCAGTTCTTC. The full variable domain, rest sourced from reference TRBV14 and TRBJ2-1, is EAGVTQFPSHSVIEKGQTVTLRCDPISGHDNLYWYRRVMGKEIKFLLHFVKESKQDESGMPNNRFLAERTGGTYSTLKVQPAELEDSGVYFCASSHDTGLSSYNEQFFGPGTRLTVL.

The chain employs TRBV2 and TRBJ1-2; D not resolved. Germline V gene sequence: CDR1 SNHLY, CDR2 FYNNEI. CDR3 length equals 12 residues. The V end lost 3 bases, the J end lost 6 bases, and 8 bases lay between the germline ends. CDR3 sequence (DNA): TGTGCCAGCAGTGAGGCGACGGATGGCTACACCTTC. Protein: CASSEATDGYTF.